The clone carrying this T cell receptor (beta chain) was seen a single time. Its antigen remains unidentified. The data originate from a study of follicular helper T cells after annual influenza vaccination. Noted time point: 2014-2015 season, pre-vaccination. Each time point used about 35 to 100 mL of blood. Survey level resolution was used for TCRB sequencing. Data came from immunoSEQ multiplex PCR; TCRdb stores just in-frame clones and leaves some out. This table has about 13,000 clones, 84% appearing once. Whole-study findings and limits: ICOS+CD38+ cTfh clonality tracked population frequency, and its change tracked circulating plasmablast change. Yearly vaccinations repeatedly recalled conserved clonotypes in ICOS+CD38+ cTfh.

The TCR comes from an adult who received the influenza vaccine. Sample: CXCR5- memory CD4+ T cells sorted from blood, taken on the day of influenza vaccination.

The chain's CDR3 is CASSVVGEIQETQYF. Here the CDR3 DNA reads TGTGCCAGCAGCGTAGTCGGGGAGATCCAAGAGACCCAGTACTTC. The chain has TRBV9 and TRBJ2-5, with D perhaps TRBD2 (5 bases). The germline CDR1 and CDR2 sequences are SGDLS and YYNGEE. The CDR3 spans 15 residues. The germline V and J ends were trimmed by 0 bases and 1 base, with 10 bases remaining between them.